This T cell receptor (beta chain) stems from a study of T cell changes during pregnancy in multiple sclerosis. Trimming took off 4 bases at V and 1 base at J, with 10 bases between the two ends. Germline V gives CDR1 MDHEN, CDR2 SYDVKM. The CDR3 runs 14 residues. Produced via immunoSEQ multiplex PCR; TCRdb's table is partial and in-frame only. The sample consists of tens of thousands of clones, 89% of them appearing once. Sequenced material: peripheral blood, taken after pregnancy. This TCR was recovered from a female donor with multiple sclerosis, enrolled in a pregnancy study. The V gene is TRBV28, the J gene TRBJ1-1; no clear D. CDR3 DNA sequence: TGTGCCAGCAGTTGGGCAGGTGGGAACACTGAAGCTTTCTTT. It is translated as CASSWAGGNTEAFF. The full variable domain, with the rest looked up from reference TRBV28 and TRBJ1-1, is DVKVTQSSRYLVKRTGEKVFLECVQDMDHENMFWYRQDPGLGLRLIYFSYDVKMKEKGDIPEGYSVSREKKERFSLILESASTNQTSMYLCASSWAGGNTEAFFGQGTRLTVV.